A selection of T cell receptor beta chains follows, all from one sample in a study of blood T cells in healthy people across ages. Each CDR3 protein gets one entry after TCRdb re-called the 5' RACE reads with MiXCR. This table has 980,000 or so distinct CDR3 sequences, 48% appearing once. Sequenced: blood. The receptors originated from a man aged 25-40 years in good health. CDR3s leave out the opening cysteine and the closing phenylalanine or tryptophan. D genes are given only for firm matches.

J | V | D | CDR3
TRBJ2-1 | TRBV27 | TRBD2 | ASSLLAGGGYNEQF
TRBJ1-6 | TRBV27 | TRBD1 | ASRPGQATGTLH
TRBJ2-7 | TRBV6-5 | - | ASRNRVYEQY
TRBJ2-1 | TRBV15 | TRBD1 | ATSPRTGGYNEQF
TRBJ1-1 | TRBV4-1 | - | ASSQGIGRDTEAF
TRBJ1-6 | TRBV20-1 | - | SARSGYDNSPLH
TRBJ2-2 | TRBV7-2 | - | ASSPSRGTGELF
TRBJ2-3 | TRBV7-2 | - | ASSLAHRVVPSTDTQY
TRBJ2-7 | TRBV7-9 | - | ASSLDFSGSYEQY
TRBJ1-5 | TRBV5-1 | - | ASSPGEGSNQPQH
TRBJ2-7 | TRBV3-1 | - | ASSQDLRGPYEQY
TRBJ2-1 | TRBV29-1 | - | SPTKGNEQF
TRBJ1-1 | TRBV6-2/TRBV6-3 | - | ASSWDWENTEAF
TRBJ1-1 | TRBV5-1 | - | ASSWRENTEAF
TRBJ2-7 | TRBV9 | TRBD1 | ASSVTDRGFYEQY
TRBJ2-3 | TRBV20-1 | - | SATEKSTDTQY
TRBJ2-3 | TRBV2 | - | ASSERKPSTDTQY
TRBJ1-2 | TRBV6-5 | - | ASSPKIQGYGYT
TRBJ1-5 | TRBV4-1 | - | ASSHQRGQPQH
TRBJ2-5 | TRBV10-3 | TRBD2 | AIRTGTSGGNEQY
TRBJ2-7 | TRBV6-5 | TRBD1 | ASGLDRGYEQY
TRBJ2-2 | TRBV27 | - | ASSLVKGTGELF
TRBJ1-2 | TRBV6-1 | - | ASSDSGLSAGYT
TRBJ1-5 | TRBV6-6 | - | ASSYSSLEGNQPQH
TRBJ2-1 | TRBV4-2 | TRBD2 | ASSQDYGGASNEQF
TRBJ2-7 | TRBV21-1 | - | ASSKVDPSGQGAYEQY
TRBJ2-5 | TRBV6-5 | TRBD2 | ASSPTGTSGQETQY